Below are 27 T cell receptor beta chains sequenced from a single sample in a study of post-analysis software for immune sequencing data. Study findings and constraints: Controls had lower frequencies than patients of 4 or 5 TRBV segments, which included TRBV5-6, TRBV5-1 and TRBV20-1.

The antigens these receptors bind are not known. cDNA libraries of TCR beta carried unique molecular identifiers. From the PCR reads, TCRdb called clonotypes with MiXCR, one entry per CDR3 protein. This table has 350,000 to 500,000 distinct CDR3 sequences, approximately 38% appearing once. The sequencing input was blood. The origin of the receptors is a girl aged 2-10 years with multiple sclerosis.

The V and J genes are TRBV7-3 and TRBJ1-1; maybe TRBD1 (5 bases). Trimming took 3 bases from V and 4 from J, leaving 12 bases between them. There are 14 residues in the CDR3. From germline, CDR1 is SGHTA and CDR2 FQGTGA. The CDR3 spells CASSFGANPTEAFF. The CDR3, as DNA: TGTGCCAGCAGCTTCGGGGCCAATCCCACTGAAGCTTTCTTT.

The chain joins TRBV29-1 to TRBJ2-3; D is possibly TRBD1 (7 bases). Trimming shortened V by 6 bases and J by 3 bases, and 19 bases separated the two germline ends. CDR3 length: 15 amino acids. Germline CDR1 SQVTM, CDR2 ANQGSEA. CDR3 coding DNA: TGCAGCGTCACAGGCGCAGGGGGGAGGACAGATACGCAGTATTTT. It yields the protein CSVTGAGGRTDTQYF.

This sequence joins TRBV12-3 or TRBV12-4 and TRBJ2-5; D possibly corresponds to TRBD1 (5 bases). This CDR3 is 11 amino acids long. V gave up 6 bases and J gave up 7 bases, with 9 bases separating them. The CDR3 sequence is CASSDRGTQYF. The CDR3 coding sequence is TGTGCCAGCAGCGATAGGGGGACCCAGTACTTC.

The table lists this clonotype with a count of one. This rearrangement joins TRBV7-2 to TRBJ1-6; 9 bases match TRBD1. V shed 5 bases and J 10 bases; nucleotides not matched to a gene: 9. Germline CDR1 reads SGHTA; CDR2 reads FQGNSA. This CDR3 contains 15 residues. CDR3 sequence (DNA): TGTGCCAGCAGCACCTTGGACAGGGGCGGCTCACCCCTCCACTTT. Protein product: CASSTLDRGGSPLHF.

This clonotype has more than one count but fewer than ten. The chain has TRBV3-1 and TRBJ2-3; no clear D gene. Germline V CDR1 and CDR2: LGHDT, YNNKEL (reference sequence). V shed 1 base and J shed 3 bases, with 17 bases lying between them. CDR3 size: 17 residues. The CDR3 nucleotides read TGTGCCAGCAGCCAAGTAAAGGGCTTCTCCCTTACAGATACGCAGTATTTT. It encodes CASSQVKGFSLTDTQYF.

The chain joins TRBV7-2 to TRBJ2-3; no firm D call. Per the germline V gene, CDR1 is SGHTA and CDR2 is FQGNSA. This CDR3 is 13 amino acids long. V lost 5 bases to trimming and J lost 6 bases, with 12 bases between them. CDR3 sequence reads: CASSTPTADTQYF. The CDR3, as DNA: TGTGCCAGCAGCACGCCGACTGCGGATACGCAGTATTTT.

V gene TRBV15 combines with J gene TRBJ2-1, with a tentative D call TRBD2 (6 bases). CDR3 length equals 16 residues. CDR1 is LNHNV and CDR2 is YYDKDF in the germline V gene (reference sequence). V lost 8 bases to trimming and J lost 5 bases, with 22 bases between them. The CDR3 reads CATGRTTSPSNNEQFF. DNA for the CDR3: TGTGCCACCGGGAGGACCACCAGTCCTAGTAACAATGAGCAGTTCTTC.

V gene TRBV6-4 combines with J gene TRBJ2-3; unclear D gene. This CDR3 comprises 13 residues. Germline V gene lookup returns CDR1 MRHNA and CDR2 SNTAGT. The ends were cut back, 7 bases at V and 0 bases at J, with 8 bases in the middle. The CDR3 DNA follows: TGTGCCAGCAAGTTAAGGAGCACAGATACGCAGTATTTT. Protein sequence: CASKLRSTDTQYF.

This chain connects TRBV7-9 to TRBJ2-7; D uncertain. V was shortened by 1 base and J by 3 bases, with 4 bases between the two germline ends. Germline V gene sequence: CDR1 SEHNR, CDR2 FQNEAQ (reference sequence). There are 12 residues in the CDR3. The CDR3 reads CASSLDHYEQYF. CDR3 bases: TGTGCCAGCAGCTTAGACCACTACGAGCAGTACTTC.

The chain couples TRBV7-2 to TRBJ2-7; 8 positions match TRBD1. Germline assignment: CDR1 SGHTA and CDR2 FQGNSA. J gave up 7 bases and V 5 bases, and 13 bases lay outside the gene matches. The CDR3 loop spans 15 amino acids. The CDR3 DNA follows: TGTGCCAGCAGCCTAAGTTGGCAGGGGGCTAGAGAGCAGTACTTC. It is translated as CASSLSWQGAREQYF.

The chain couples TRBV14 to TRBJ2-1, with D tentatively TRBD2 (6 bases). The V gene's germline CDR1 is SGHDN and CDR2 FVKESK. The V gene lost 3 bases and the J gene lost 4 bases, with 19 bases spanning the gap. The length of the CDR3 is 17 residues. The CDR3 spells CASSQERDSLSYNEQFF. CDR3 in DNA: TGTGCCAGCAGCCAGGAGAGGGACTCCTTATCGTACAATGAGCAGTTCTTC.

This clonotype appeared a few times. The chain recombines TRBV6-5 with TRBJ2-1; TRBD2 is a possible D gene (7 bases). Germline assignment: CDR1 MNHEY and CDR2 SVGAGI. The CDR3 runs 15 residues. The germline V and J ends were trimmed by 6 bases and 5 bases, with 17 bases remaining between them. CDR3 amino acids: CASSSPGGLNNEQFF. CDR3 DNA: TGTGCCAGCAGCTCTCCGGGGGGCCTAAACAATGAGCAGTTCTTC.

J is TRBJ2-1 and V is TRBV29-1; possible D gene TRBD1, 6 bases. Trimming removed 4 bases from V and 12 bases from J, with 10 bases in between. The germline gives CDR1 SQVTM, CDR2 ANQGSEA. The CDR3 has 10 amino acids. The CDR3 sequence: CSVAQGGQFF. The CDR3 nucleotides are TGCAGCGTTGCGCAAGGGGGGCAGTTCTTC.

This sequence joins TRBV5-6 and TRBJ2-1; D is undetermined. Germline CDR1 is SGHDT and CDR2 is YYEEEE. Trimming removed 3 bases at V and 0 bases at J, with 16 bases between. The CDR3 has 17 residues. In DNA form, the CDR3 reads TGTGCCAGCAGCTCGCGACTTGCTGAGAGCTCCTACAATGAGCAGTTCTTC. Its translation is CASSSRLAESSYNEQFF. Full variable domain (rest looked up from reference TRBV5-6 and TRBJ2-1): DAGVTQSPTHLIKTRGQQVTLRCSPKSGHDTVSWYQQALGQGPQFIFQYYEEEERQRGNFPDRFSGHQFPNYSSELNVNALLLGDSALYLCASSSRLAESSYNEQFFGPGTRLTVL.

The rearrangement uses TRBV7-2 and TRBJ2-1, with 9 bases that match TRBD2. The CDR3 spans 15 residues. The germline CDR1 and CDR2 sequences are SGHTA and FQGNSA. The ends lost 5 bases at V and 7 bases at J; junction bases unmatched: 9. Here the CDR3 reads CASSRAGGPLNEQFF. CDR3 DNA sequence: TGTGCCAGCAGCCGAGCGGGAGGCCCTTTGAATGAGCAGTTCTTC.

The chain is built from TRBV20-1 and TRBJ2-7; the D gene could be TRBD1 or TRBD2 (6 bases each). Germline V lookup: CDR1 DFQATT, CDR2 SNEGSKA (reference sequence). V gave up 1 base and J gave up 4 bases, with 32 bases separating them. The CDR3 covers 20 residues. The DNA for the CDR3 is TGCAGTGCTAGAGTAGTTCTCAGAGGGGGGCAAAACCCTTCACCTTACGAGCAGTACTTC. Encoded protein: CSARVVLRGGQNPSPYEQYF.

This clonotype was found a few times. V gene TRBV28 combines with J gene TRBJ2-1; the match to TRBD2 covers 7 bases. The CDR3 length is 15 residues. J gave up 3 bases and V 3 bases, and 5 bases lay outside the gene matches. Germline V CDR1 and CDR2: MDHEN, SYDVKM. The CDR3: CASSFAAGFYNEQFF. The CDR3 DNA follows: TGTGCCAGCAGTTTCGCAGCGGGGTTCTACAATGAGCAGTTCTTC.

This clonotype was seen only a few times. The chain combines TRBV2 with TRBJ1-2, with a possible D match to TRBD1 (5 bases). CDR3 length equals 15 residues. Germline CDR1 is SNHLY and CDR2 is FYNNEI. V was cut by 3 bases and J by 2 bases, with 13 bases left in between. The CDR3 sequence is CASSDSGFENYGYTF. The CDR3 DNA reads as TGTGCCAGCAGTGATTCAGGGTTTGAAAACTATGGCTACACCTTC.

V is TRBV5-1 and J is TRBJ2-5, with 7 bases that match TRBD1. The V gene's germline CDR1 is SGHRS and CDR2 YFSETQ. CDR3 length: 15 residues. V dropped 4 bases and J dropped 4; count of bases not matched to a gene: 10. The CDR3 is CASSITTGTGETQYF. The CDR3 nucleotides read TGCGCCAGCAGCATCACGACAGGGACGGGAGAGACCCAGTACTTC.

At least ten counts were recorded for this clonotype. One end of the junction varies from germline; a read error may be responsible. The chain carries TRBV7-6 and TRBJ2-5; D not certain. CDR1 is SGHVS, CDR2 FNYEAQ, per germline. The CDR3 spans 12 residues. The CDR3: CASSLYQETQYF. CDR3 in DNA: TGCGCCAGCAGCTTGTACCAAGAGACCCAGTACTTC.

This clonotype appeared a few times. The CDR3 region is CASSYLAGVYTQYF. The CDR3 coding sequence is TGTGCCAGCAGTTATCTAGCGGGGGTATATACGCAGTATTTT. V and J are TRBV28 and TRBJ2-3; TRBD2 aligns across 10 bases. Trimming at V came to 4 bases and at J to 7 bases, leaving 5 bases not matched to a gene. Germline V gives CDR1 MDHEN, CDR2 SYDVKM. This CDR3 is built from 14 residues.

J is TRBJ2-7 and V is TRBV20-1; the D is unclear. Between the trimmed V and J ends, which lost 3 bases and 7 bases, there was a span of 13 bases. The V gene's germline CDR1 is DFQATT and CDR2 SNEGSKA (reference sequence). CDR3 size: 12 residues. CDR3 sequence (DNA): TGCAGTGCTAGGATCCCTCCTGGGGAGCAGTACTTC. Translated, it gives CSARIPPGEQYF.

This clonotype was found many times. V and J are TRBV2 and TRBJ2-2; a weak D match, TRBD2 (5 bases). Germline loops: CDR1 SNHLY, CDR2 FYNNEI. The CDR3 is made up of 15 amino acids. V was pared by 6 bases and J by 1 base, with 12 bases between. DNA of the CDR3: TGTGCCAGCAGCGGCGGGCCGGGGAACACCGGGGAGCTGTTTTTT. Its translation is CASSGGPGNTGELFF.

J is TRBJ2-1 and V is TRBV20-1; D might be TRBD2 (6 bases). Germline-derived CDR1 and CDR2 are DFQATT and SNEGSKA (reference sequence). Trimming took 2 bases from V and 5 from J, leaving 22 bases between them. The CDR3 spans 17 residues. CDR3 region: CSARSSGLGRWNNEQFF. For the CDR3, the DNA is TGCAGTGCTAGATCCAGCGGCTTAGGGAGGTGGAACAATGAGCAGTTCTTC.

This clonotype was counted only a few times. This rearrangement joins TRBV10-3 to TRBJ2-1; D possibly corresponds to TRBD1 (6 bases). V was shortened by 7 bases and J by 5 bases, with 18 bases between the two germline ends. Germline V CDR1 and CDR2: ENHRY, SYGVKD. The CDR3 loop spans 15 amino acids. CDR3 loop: CAITSDRKENNEQFF. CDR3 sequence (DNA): TGTGCCATCACCTCCGACAGGAAGGAAAACAATGAGCAGTTCTTC.

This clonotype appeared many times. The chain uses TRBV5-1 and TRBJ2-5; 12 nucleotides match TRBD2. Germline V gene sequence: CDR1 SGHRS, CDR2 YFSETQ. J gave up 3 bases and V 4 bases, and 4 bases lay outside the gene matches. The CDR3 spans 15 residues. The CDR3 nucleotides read TGCGCCAGCAGCCTGGGACTAGCGGGCGAAGAGACCCAGTACTTC. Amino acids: CASSLGLAGEETQYF.

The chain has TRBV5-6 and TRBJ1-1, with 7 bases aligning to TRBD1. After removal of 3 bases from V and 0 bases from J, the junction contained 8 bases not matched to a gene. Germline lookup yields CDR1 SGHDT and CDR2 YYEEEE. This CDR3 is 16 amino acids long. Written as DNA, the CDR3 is TGTGCCAGCAGCTCTGACAGGGAGGATTTGAACACTGAAGCTTTCTTT. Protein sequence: CASSSDREDLNTEAFF.